Below, 18 T cell receptor beta chains from the same sample are listed, as sequenced in a study of blood T cells in healthy people across ages. The second PCR ran roughly 6 to 11 cycles with a sample-barcoded 5' primer and J-beta primers. In TCRdb, the 5' RACE reads were re-called with MiXCR into one record per CDR3 protein. Among approximately 700,000 distinct CDR3 sequences, about 30% were seen once, and the ten largest hold 15%. The specimen sequenced was blood. The receptors come from a woman aged 80 or over in good health.

This clonotype was recorded at least ten times. This chain uses TRBV20-1 with TRBJ1-2; TRBD1 aligns across 9 bases. The CDR3 covers 15 residues. Germline V gene lookup returns CDR1 DFQATT and CDR2 SNEGSKA (reference sequence). With 7 bases clipped from V and 5 bases from J, the junction kept 14 bases outside the gene matches. The CDR3 spells CSVKTQGQGDYGYTF. The CDR3 nucleotides are TGCAGTGTTAAAACACAGGGACAGGGCGATTATGGCTACACCTTC.

This clonotype has more than one count but fewer than ten. The rearrangement joins TRBV4-2 to TRBJ1-1; 8 nucleotides agree with TRBD1. Per the germline V gene, CDR1 is LGHNA and CDR2 is YNFKEQ. Unmatched junction bases numbered 7, after V lost 1 base and J lost 12 bases. The CDR3 has 13 amino acids. CDR3: CASSQAPDRESFF. The CDR3 nucleotides are TGTGCCAGCAGCCAAGCCCCGGACAGGGAATCTTTCTTT.

This clonotype was found many times. V usage is TRBV25-1 and J usage is TRBJ2-3, with D uncertain. The CDR3 consists of 11 residues. V lost 7 bases to trimming and J lost 5 bases, with 7 bases between them. The germline V gene encodes CDR1 MGHDK and CDR2 SYGVNS. The CDR3 DNA follows: TGTGCCAGCACCCGGTTAGATACGCAGTATTTT. This sequence encodes CASTRLDTQYF.

This clonotype was observed a single time. The V gene is TRBV20-1, the J gene TRBJ2-1; D may correspond to TRBD1 or TRBD2 (5 bases each). V was cut by 6 bases and J by 9 bases, with 15 bases left in between. The V gene's germline CDR1 is DFQATT and CDR2 SNEGSKA (reference sequence). The CDR3 totals 12 residues. The CDR3 sequence is CSARGVAREQFF. DNA for the CDR3: TGCAGTGCCCGAGGGGTAGCGCGTGAGCAGTTCTTC.

In its sample, this clonotype was seen a few times. Given a much more abundant clone one base away, this may be a read error. This chain connects TRBV20-1 to TRBJ2-3; D is unresolved. The V and J ends lost 6 bases and 8 bases respectively, with 9 bases between them. CDR3 length: 10 residues. Germline CDR1 is DFQATT and CDR2 is SNEGSKA (reference sequence). The CDR3 region is CSAPYGTQYF. The DNA for the CDR3 is TGCAGTGCACCCTACGGTACGCAGTATTTT.

This clonotype was picked up many times. This chain links TRBV5-1 with TRBJ2-7; 8 bases match TRBD1. V trimming: 4 bases; J trimming: 3 bases; junction bases outside the gene matches: 9. Germline V gene lookup returns CDR1 SGHRS and CDR2 YFSETQ. The CDR3 extends over 15 amino acids. The CDR3 DNA follows: TGCGCCAGCAGCATGAATGACAGGGGTATCTACGAGCAGTACTTC. Residues: CASSMNDRGIYEQYF.

The chain is built from TRBV20-1 and TRBJ2-2; D possibly corresponds to TRBD1 (6 bases). Trimming left V 6 bases short and J 4 bases short, with 18 bases between. The germline V gene encodes CDR1 DFQATT and CDR2 SNEGSKA (reference sequence). The CDR3 sequence is 15 residues long. The CDR3 loop is CSAPRGNGLTGELFF. In DNA form, the CDR3 reads TGCAGTGCCCCCAGGGGAAACGGGCTCACCGGGGAGCTGTTTTTT.

This clonotype came up a few times. The chain couples TRBV21-1 to TRBJ1-2; the D call TRBD1 from the table was never checked on the DNA. TRBV21-1 is tagged as a pseudogene. The CDR3 contains 15 residues. The CDR3 nucleotides read TGTGCCAGCAGCACCCCGGGACAGGCTAACTATGGCTACACCTTC. This sequence encodes CASSTPGQANYGYTF.

The genes are TRBV4-2 and TRBJ2-2, with D perhaps TRBD1 (6 bases). The CDR3 is made up of 14 amino acids. Germline loops: CDR1 LGHNA, CDR2 YNFKEQ. The germline V and J ends were trimmed by 4 bases and 3 bases, with 9 bases remaining between them. The chain's CDR3 is CASSRPGDTGELFF. The CDR3, as DNA: TGTGCCAGCAGCCGCCCAGGGGACACCGGGGAGCTGTTTTTT.

This clonotype was counted a few times. The rearrangement joins TRBV14 to TRBJ2-3, with D possibly matching TRBD2 (6 bases). CDR3 length: 16 residues. V lost 3 bases to trimming and J lost 3 bases, with 16 bases between them. Germline V CDR1 and CDR2: SGHDN, FVKESK. The CDR3 is CASSQGRRGNTDTQYF. The CDR3, as DNA: TGTGCCAGCAGCCAGGGGAGGCGGGGAAATACAGATACGCAGTATTTT.

This clonotype occurred many times. The chain combines TRBV12-3 or TRBV12-4 with TRBJ1-2; 8 bases fit TRBD1. The CDR3 consists of 13 residues. Unmatched junction bases numbered 5, after V lost 6 bases and J lost 5 bases. The DNA of the CDR3 is TGTGCCAGCAGCACGGGACAGGCTTATGGCTACACCTTC. It codes for CASSTGQAYGYTF.

This clonotype was observed many times. This rearrangement joins TRBV20-1 to TRBJ2-3, with TRBD2 matching over 7 bases. Germline V lookup: CDR1 DFQATT, CDR2 SNEGSKA (reference sequence). With 3 bases clipped from V and 3 bases from J, the junction kept 9 bases outside the gene matches. CDR3 length: 15 residues. As DNA, the CDR3 is TGCAGTGCTAGTCGCGGGGACGGGAGGACAGATACGCAGTATTTT. Encoded protein: CSASRGDGRTDTQYF.

This clonotype was observed a single time. A much larger clone lies a single base off, so this may be a read error. The V call is TRBV12-3 or TRBV12-4, the J call TRBJ2-3, with TRBD2 identical over 11 bases. This CDR3 region has 15 residues. CDR3 residues: CASSVTSGSTDAQYF. The CDR3 nucleotides are TGTGCCAGCAGTGTCACTAGCGGGAGCACAGATGCGCAGTATTTT.

This clonotype was observed a handful of times. The CDR3 nucleotides read TGCAGTGCTAGGGAGAACTCCTACAATGAGCAGTTCTTC. Protein product: CSARENSYNEQFF. The chain links TRBV20-1 to TRBJ2-1; D gene unclear. The CDR3 spans 13 residues. From germline, CDR1 is DFQATT and CDR2 SNEGSKA (reference sequence). Trimming took 3 bases from V and 0 from J, leaving 6 bases between them.

Concerning this clonotype: A read error is possible here, since a much larger clone lies one base away. The V call is TRBV20-1, the J call TRBJ2-7; D call uncertain. Germline CDR1 is DFQATT and CDR2 is SNEGSKA (reference sequence). This CDR3 contains 11 residues. The germline V and J ends were trimmed by 0 bases and 7 bases, with 7 bases remaining between them. CDR3 amino acids: CSARDINEQYF. In DNA form, the CDR3 reads TGCAGTGCTAGAGATATTAATGAGCAGTACTTC.

Ten or more counts support this clonotype. The rearrangement joins TRBV5-1 to TRBJ2-5; TRBD1 agrees at 8 bases. The CDR3 is 14 amino acids. Looked up from germline, CDR1 is SGHRS and CDR2 is YFSETQ. V was clipped by 4 bases and J by 8 bases; unmatched bases: 10. CDR3 sequence reads: CASSLGTGLVTQYF. The CDR3 region has the DNA TGCGCCAGCAGCCTCGGGACAGGCCTAGTTACCCAGTACTTC. The full variable domain, rest sourced from reference TRBV5-1 and TRBJ2-5, is KAGVTQTPRYLIKTRGQQVTLSCSPISGHRSVSWYQQTPGQGLQFLFEYFSETQRNKGNFPGRFSGRQFSNSRSEMNVSTLELGDSALYLCASSLGTGLVTQYFGPGTRLLVL.

This clonotype was seen a few times. The genes are TRBV5-1 and TRBJ1-1, with D uncertain. Germline V gene sequence: CDR1 SGHRS, CDR2 YFSETQ. The CDR3 has 16 amino acids. Trimming shortened V by 2 bases and J by 0 bases, and 14 bases separated the two germline ends. This CDR3 is CASSFNPADMNTEAFF. In DNA form, the CDR3 reads TGCGCCAGCAGCTTTAATCCAGCCGACATGAACACTGAAGCTTTCTTT.

The chain couples TRBV15 to TRBJ1-3; weak D call: TRBD1 (5 bases). Trimming removed 2 bases at V and 0 bases at J, with 17 bases between. CDR3 length: 18 residues. Germline V gene sequence: CDR1 LNHNV, CDR2 YYDKDF (reference sequence). The CDR3 loop is CATSRNRPGRSSGNTIYF. In DNA form, the CDR3 reads TGTGCCACCAGCAGAAATAGACCGGGACGGAGCTCTGGAAACACCATATATTTT. Drawing the rest from reference TRBV15 and TRBJ1-3, the complete variable domain is DAMVIQNPRYQVTQFGKPVTLSCSQTLNHNVMYWYQQKSSQAPKLLFHYYDKDFNNEADTPDNFQSRRPNTSFCFLDIRSPGLGDTAMYLCATSRNRPGRSSGNTIYFGEGSWLTVV.